Listed below are T cell receptor beta chains from one sample, sequenced in a study of cytomegalovirus exposure and HLA in healthy donors. Generated by immunoSEQ multiplex PCR, the TCRdb table keeps only in-frame clones and is missing some. Among around 70,000 clones listed, about 78% were seen once. The sequencing sample was made of PBMCs. Source of these receptors: a middle-aged woman in good health and CMV-seropositive. The CDR3 runs from the conserved cysteine through the conserved F or W. A D gene is named only where the DNA matches it firmly. Part of the rows lack a size; the others show once, few, many or a class for expanded clones.

j_gene	abundance	v_gene	d_gene	CDR3aa	CDR3nt
TRBJ1-2	.	TRBV5-1	.	CASSAGRGFGGYTF	TGCGCCAGCAGCGCCGGACGGGGTTTTGGTGGCTACACCTTC
TRBJ2-1	few	TRBV5-1	.	CASSPPDTYNEQFF	TGCGCCAGCAGCCCCCCTGACACCTACAATGAGCAGTTCTTC
TRBJ2-7	.	TRBV6-1	.	CASSSGGIEQYF	TGTGCCAGCAGCTCAGGGGGGATCGAGCAGTACTTC
TRBJ2-7	.	TRBV29-1	.	CSVEQQGWYEQYF	TGCAGCGTTGAGCAGCAGGGGTGGTACGAGCAGTACTTC
TRBJ1-4	few	TRBV19	TRBD1	CASSTGTGNNEKLFF	TGTGCCAGTAGCACTGGGACAGGCAATAATGAAAAACTGTTTTTT
TRBJ1-1	.	TRBV18	.	CASSFTQTEAFF	TGTGCCAGCTCCTTTACCCAGACTGAAGCTTTCTTT
TRBJ1-1	.	TRBV18	.	CASSPDNSLTEAFF	TGTGCCAGCTCACCGGACAATAGTCTAACTGAAGCTTTCTTT
TRBJ2-1	.	TRBV5-1	TRBD1	CASSLGGGRYNEQFF	TGCGCCAGCAGCTTGGGAGGGGGCAGATACAATGAGCAGTTCTTC
TRBJ1-1	.	TRBV11-2	TRBD1	CASSLDRTGGTEAFF	TGTGCCAGCAGCTTAGATCGGACAGGAGGTACTGAAGCTTTCTTT
TRBJ2-4	.	TRBV7-8	TRBD1	CASSPRGDRGRTAKNIQYF	TGTGCCAGCAGCCCAAGGGGGGACAGGGGGCGGACGGCCAAAAACATTCAGTACTTC
TRBJ2-1	.	TRBV5-4	TRBD2	CASSLTSGGDNEQFF	TGTGCCAGCAGCTTGACTAGCGGGGGGGACAATGAGCAGTTCTTC
TRBJ2-1	.	TRBV28	.	CASRARAYNEQFF	TGTGCCAGCAGAGCCAGGGCCTACAATGAGCAGTTCTTC
TRBJ2-5	.	TRBV27	TRBD2	CASSRASGVAQYF	TGTGCCAGCAGTCGGGCTAGCGGGGTGGCCCAGTACTTC
TRBJ1-1	.	TRBV18	TRBD1	CASSLQTGSNTEAFF	TGTGCCAGCTCACTTCAGACAGGGTCAAACACTGAAGCTTTCTTT
TRBJ2-5	.	TRBV4-2	TRBD2	CASSGLAGGLETQYF	TGTGCCAGCAGCGGACTAGCGGGGGGGCTAGAGACCCAGTACTTC
TRBJ2-5	.	TRBV11-2	TRBD2	CASSGGTSGGQTQYF	TGTGCCAGCAGCGGGGGGACTAGCGGGGGGCAGACCCAGTACTTC
TRBJ2-2	once	TRBV7-8	.	CASSRRDFRTGELFF	TGTGCCAGCAGCCGCCGGGACTTCCGCACCGGGGAGCTGTTTTTT
TRBJ1-1	.	TRBV27	TRBD1	CASSPPGGTEAFF	TGTGCCAGCAGTCCGCCAGGGGGAACTGAAGCTTTCTTT